The present T cell receptor beta chain was sequenced within a study of cytomegalovirus exposure and HLA in healthy donors. CDR3 length: 15 amino acids. Germline-derived CDR1 and CDR2 are SGHRS and YFSETQ. V dropped 0 bases and J dropped 6 bases, with 16 bases sitting between them. Clones were sequenced by immunoSEQ multiplex PCR, and TCRdb holds only the in-frame ones, with some missing. This sample has 150,000 to 200,000 clones, with 80% to 85% found just once. Study results and caveats: A few chains linked to CMV were shown in vitro to be specific for CMV antigens.

A note on this clone: As yet, its antigen is unknown.

The clonotype originates from a man under 40 in good health and CMV-seropositive. Source material: PBMCs. The V call is TRBV5-1, the J call TRBJ2-7; D is possibly TRBD1 (7 bases). In nucleotides, the CDR3 is TGCGCCAGCAGCTTGGCACCCGGAGGGGGCGGCGAGCAGTACTTC. Amino acids: CASSLAPGGGGEQYF.